These 5 T cell receptor beta chains were all obtained from the same sample, sequenced in a study of response to subunit inactivated influenza vaccine (dated by TCRdb to about 2018). Libraries were made using RT-PCR. The sequencer was an Illumina HiSeq 2500. Using fastp trimming at Q25 and MiXCR clonotype assembly, TCRdb reanalyzed the public sequencing data and kept in-frame beta chains. Each record represents a unique CDR3 protein, reported with the most common genes and DNA among its rows. The sample table lists over 650,000 distinct CDR3 sequences, less than 20% of them with a count of one. The ten largest clones capture about a tenth of the sample. The sample was PBMCs from blood, taken more than 4 days after vaccination. Every receptor here comes from a man aged 50 to 60 who received an inactivated influenza vaccine. Donor details come from another sample of the same person, matched by shared clones.

This clonotype was detected ten times or more. The chain recombines TRBV4-2 with TRBJ2-2; D is perhaps TRBD1 (5 bases). Trimming stripped 0 bases from V and 5 bases from J, with 13 bases between. The CDR3 has 16 residues. Germline V gene sequence: CDR1 LGHNA, CDR2 YNFKEQ. The CDR3 sequence is CASSQDPGAYTGELFF. In DNA form, the CDR3 reads TGTGCCAGCAGCCAAGATCCTGGGGCTTATACCGGGGAGCTGTTTTTT.

In this sample, this clonotype turned up a few times. The J gene is TRBJ2-1, the V gene TRBV9; tentative D call: TRBD2 (5 bases). Germline CDR1 reads SGDLS; CDR2 reads YYNGEE. Trimming left V 2 bases short and J 0 bases short, with 12 bases between. There are 16 residues in the CDR3. CDR3 loop: CASSVLLTNSYNEQFF. CDR3 in DNA: TGTGCCAGCAGCGTCCTACTGACTAACTCCTACAATGAGCAGTTCTTC.

The genes are TRBV15 and TRBJ2-3, with D tentatively TRBD1 (5 bases). Per germline, CDR1 LNHNV and CDR2 YYDKDF (reference sequence). V lost 2 bases, J lost 2 bases, and 14 bases lay in between. The CDR3 loop spans 16 amino acids. The CDR3 loop reads CATSRNPGFSTDTQYF. The CDR3 DNA reads TGTGCCACCAGCAGAAACCCAGGGTTCTCCACAGATACGCAGTATTTT.

This clonotype was counted at least ten times. The chain uses TRBV10-3 and TRBJ2-1, with 7 nucleotides matching TRBD2. The junction had 2 bases not matched to a gene; V was cut back by 0 bases and J by 0 bases. The CDR3 is 16 residues long. From germline, CDR1 is ENHRY and CDR2 SYGVKD. CDR3 sequence reads: CAISESGGSSYNEQFF. The CDR3 nucleotides are TGTGCCATCAGTGAGTCTGGCGGGAGCTCCTACAATGAGCAGTTCTTC.

This clonotype showed up just a few times. The chain combines TRBV7-3 with TRBJ2-2; possibly TRBD1 for D (8 bases). The CDR3 is 15 amino acids. The V gene lost 5 bases and the J gene lost 7 bases, with 17 bases spanning the gap. Germline values: CDR1 SGHTA, CDR2 FQGTGA. The CDR3, as DNA: TGTGCCAGCAGCCCACGGACAGGGAGGGGCGGGGAGCTGTTTTTT. Residues: CASSPRTGRGGELFF.